Reported below is one T cell receptor (beta chain). What it recognizes is unknown. The data were produced by immunoSEQ multiplex PCR, yet TCRdb's version contains in-frame clones alone and is incomplete. This table holds 2.3 million or so clones, 85% to 95% found once. None of the donors, who were healthy HIV-negative adults, had recently had acute infections or vaccinations. This entry is derived from a study of shared clonotypes between healthy human individuals. Study results and caveats: Shared clonotypes across all four donors exceeded non-shared ones in generation probability. Donor clonotype sharing was expected to depend on sequencing depth.

The V end was cut by 5 bases, the J end by 7 bases, with 18 bases between. Germline CDR1 reads SGHVS; CDR2 reads FQNEAQ. This CDR3 is 15 amino acids long. Sequencing used naive CD4+ T cells from PBMCs. This sample's subset: CD45RA+ positively selected. The chain is built from TRBV7-8 and TRBJ1-5; unclear D gene. This clonotype was sampled from a man between 18 and 35 years old in good health. Some clones in this sample may be carry-over from other donors' samples. The CDR3 sequence is CASSPTVPVGQPQHF. CDR3 DNA: TGTGCCAGCAGCCCAACAGTGCCTGTCGGGCAGCCCCAGCATTTT.